This TCR beta chain was sequenced during a study of OX40 agonist ivuxolimab in advanced cancers. Findings of the study overall: Among T cells, CD8+ cells averaged more expanded clones than CD4+ cells.

Germline V gene lookup returns CDR1 SGHAT and CDR2 FQNNGV. The CDR3 covers 13 residues. V dropped 5 bases and J dropped 2 bases, with 7 bases sitting between them. On cycle 4 day 1 and cycle 7 day 1, as well as at baseline, blood was sampled. TCRdb's copy holds only in-frame clones and misses some; the assay was immunoSEQ multiplex PCR. The data contain roughly 70,000 clones, approximately 78% of them singletons. Concerning this clone itself: Its target is not known.

The TCR comes from an adult with an advanced solid tumor such as melanoma, head and neck, liver or kidney cancer. This sequence joins TRBV11-2 and TRBJ1-5; the D is unclear. This specimen consisted of CD4+ or CD8+ T cells sorted from blood, obtained in a trial of the OX40 agonist ivuxolimab. For the CDR3, the DNA is TGTGCCAGCAGCACTTCAGGCAATCAGCCCCAGCATTTT. Protein sequence: CASSTSGNQPQHF.